This is a list of T cell receptor beta chains from one sample in a study of cytomegalovirus exposure and HLA in healthy donors. Generated by immunoSEQ multiplex PCR, the TCRdb table keeps only in-frame clones and is missing some. Seen here are hundreds of thousands of clones, just under 85% observed once, and the top ten hold more than 0.45%. The sequencing input was PBMCs. These receptors were collected from a middle-aged woman in good health and CMV-seronegative. The CDR3 runs from the conserved cysteine through the conserved F or W. D genes are given only for firm matches. Only part of the rows carry a size: once, few, many, or a class if the clone is expanded.

J,length,size,D,V,DNA,CDR3
TRBJ2-7,15,once,.,TRBV30,TGTGCCTGGAGTGTACGAAGTCAGGCGGGCGCCGAGCAGTACTTC,CAWSVRSQAGAEQYF
TRBJ2-3,14,.,.,TRBV6-5,TGTGCCAGCAGTCCAGGAGCCGGCGGGGTTGCGCAGTATTTT,CASSPGAGGVAQYF
TRBJ1-2,14,.,.,TRBV7-8,TGTGCCAGCAGCTTAGTGGTGGGGCCGCATGGCTACACCTTC,CASSLVVGPHGYTF
TRBJ2-7,14,.,.,TRBV5-1,TGCGCCAGCAGCCCTTGGGGCAGACAGTACGAGCAGTACTTC,CASSPWGRQYEQYF
TRBJ2-1,16,.,.,TRBV7-2,TGTGCCAGCAGCTTAGGGGATCGGGGGGCCGGGGATGAGCAGTTCTTC,CASSLGDRGAGDEQFF
TRBJ1-2,13,.,.,TRBV19,TGTGCCAGTAGTGAGGGCCTGATCTATGGCTACACCTTC,CASSEGLIYGYTF
TRBJ1-1,17,.,.,TRBV5-5,TGTGCCAGCAGCTTGTATACCGGGCGGGTTGGGAACACTGAAGCTTTCTTT,CASSLYTGRVGNTEAFF
TRBJ2-2,19,.,TRBD2,TRBV11-2,TGTGCCAGCAGCTGGACTAGCGGGGCCTCGGAAAAAAACACCGGGGAGCTGTTTTTT,CASSWTSGASEKNTGELFF
TRBJ2-1,16,.,TRBD2,TRBV7-2,TGTGCCAGCAGCGCGGGACTAGCGGGGGGGGGCAATGAGCAGTTCTTC,CASSAGLAGGGNEQFF
TRBJ1-3,15,.,.,TRBV13,TGTGCCAGCAGCTTAGTTGGCTCCGCAGGAAACACCATATATTTT,CASSLVGSAGNTIYF
TRBJ2-7,16,.,TRBD1,TRBV4-3,TGCGCCAGCAGCCAAGATTTGGGGACAGACTCCTACGAGCAGTACTTC,CASSQDLGTDSYEQYF
TRBJ2-2,17,.,TRBD2,TRBV5-1,TGCGCCAGCAGCTTGGCCAAACTAGCGGGGGCCGTCGGGGAGCTGTTTTTT,CASSLAKLAGAVGELFF
TRBJ1-1,15,.,TRBD1,TRBV18,TGTGCCAGCTCATCCGGGACAGGTCGTTTAACTGAAGCTTTCTTT,CASSSGTGRLTEAFF
TRBJ2-3,16,.,TRBD2,TRBV30,TGTGCCTGGAGGCGGGGGGGGTACTCGCCGGCAGATACGCAGTATTTT,CAWRRGGYSPADTQYF